Following are 30 T cell receptor beta chains from one sample sequenced in a study of blood T cell repertoires in COVID-19. Assay used: immunoSEQ multiplex PCR; TCRdb lists only in-frame clones, some missing. The sample consists of approximately 240,000 clones, more than 65% of them appearing once. The specimen sequenced was peripheral blood. These receptors all come from a woman aged 55-75 years with acute or convalescent COVID-19.

This clone turned up a few times. This rearrangement joins TRBV2 to TRBJ1-4, with D possibly being TRBD1 (6 bases). CDR3 size: 15 residues. V lost 0 bases and J lost 4, with 9 bases in between. Germline lookup yields CDR1 SNHLY and CDR2 FYNNEI. The CDR3 is CASSEATGVNEKLFF. CDR3 sequence (DNA): TGTGCCAGCAGTGAAGCGACAGGAGTTAATGAAAAACTGTTTTTT.

In its sample, this clone was seen once. This sequence joins TRBV28 and TRBJ1-1, with D perhaps TRBD1 (5 bases). Germline V lookup: CDR1 MDHEN, CDR2 SYDVKM. The V gene lost 2 bases and the J gene lost 2 bases, with 6 bases spanning the gap. CDR3 size: 13 residues. DNA of the CDR3: TGTGCCAGCAGTTTAACAGGAAACACTGAAGCTTTCTTT. This codes for CASSLTGNTEAFF.

The chain carries TRBV6-2 or TRBV6-3 and TRBJ2-7, with D perhaps matching TRBD2 (5 bases). This CDR3 is 12 amino acids long. The V end was cut by 4 bases, the J end by 6 bases, with 10 bases between. CDR1 MNHEY and CDR2 SVGEGT come from the germline V gene. The CDR3 DNA sequence: TGTGCCAGCAGTTTATCCGGGGTCGAGCAGTACTTC. Translated: CASSLSGVEQYF.

The DNA of the CDR3 is TGTGCCAGTAGTATAGGAGGGAATTACCCCTACAATGAGCAGTTCTTC. Its protein is CASSIGGNYPYNEQFF. The V and J genes are TRBV19 and TRBJ2-1; D possibly corresponds to TRBD2 (5 bases). Trimming took off 1 base at V and 2 bases at J, with 12 bases between the two ends. This CDR3 region has 16 residues. Per germline, CDR1 LNHDA and CDR2 SQIVND (reference sequence).

This chain uses TRBV7-9 with TRBJ2-7, with 8 bases fitting TRBD1. The V gene's germline CDR1 is SEHNR and CDR2 FQNEAQ (reference sequence). With 0 bases clipped from V and 5 bases from J, the junction kept 3 bases outside the gene matches. The CDR3 sequence is 14 residues long. The CDR3 bases are TGTGCCAGCAGCTTAGCCTACAGGGGGGACGAGCAGTACTTC. This encodes CASSLAYRGDEQYF.

The chain employs TRBV5-4 and TRBJ2-3; the D is unclear. V was clipped by 6 bases and J by 2 bases, with 7 bases between them. CDR3 length: 12 residues. Germline loops: CDR1 SGHNT, CDR2 YYREEE (reference sequence). The CDR3 reads CASMRNTDTQYF. The DNA for the CDR3 is TGTGCCAGCATGCGGAACACAGATACGCAGTATTTT.

This clone appeared once. The rearrangement joins TRBV6-6 to TRBJ1-1; D not certain. CDR1 is MNHNY, CDR2 SVGAGI, per germline (reference sequence). The CDR3 contains 14 residues. Trimming stripped 2 bases from V and 0 bases from J, with 7 bases between. CDR3 residues: CASSYSGMNTEAFF. The DNA for the CDR3 is TGTGCCAGCAGTTACAGCGGTATGAACACTGAAGCTTTCTTT.

The rearrangement joins TRBV6-5 to TRBJ1-1; D is perhaps TRBD1 (6 bases). CDR1 MNHEY and CDR2 SVGAGI come from the germline V gene. The CDR3 runs 15 residues. Trimming removed 2 bases from V and 1 base from J, with 11 bases in between. CDR3 in amino acids: CASSYKWGQNTEAFF. The CDR3 DNA is TGTGCCAGCAGTTACAAGTGGGGACAGAACACTGAAGCTTTCTTT.

The V call is TRBV3-1 (or the pseudogene TRBV3-2), the J call TRBJ2-1; D unresolved. Trimming cost V 3 bases and J 0 bases, with 9 bases left between them. The germline V gene encodes CDR1 LGHDT and CDR2 YNNKEL (reference sequence). The CDR3 has 15 residues. The CDR3 sequence: CASSQTQSSYNEQFF. CDR3 bases: TGTGCCAGCAGCCAGACACAGAGCTCCTACAATGAGCAGTTCTTC.

The V and J genes are TRBV1 and TRBJ2-3; TRBD2, the table's D call, was not compared with the DNA. TRBV1 corresponds to a pseudogene. The CDR3 contains 13 residues. For the CDR3, the DNA is TGCACCAGCAGCCAAGAGGAGACAGATACGCAGTATTTT. It specifies CTSSQEETDTQYF.

V usage is TRBV13 and J usage is TRBJ2-5; D is perhaps TRBD1 (6 bases). Germline CDR1 PRHDT, CDR2 FYEKMQ (reference sequence). The CDR3 covers 14 residues. Trimming shortened V by 6 bases and J by 6 bases, and 17 bases separated the two germline ends. This chain's CDR3 is CASSQNRAGKTQYF. CDR3 bases: TGTGCCAGCAGTCAAAACAGGGCCGGGAAGACCCAGTACTTC. The full variable domain, rest sourced from reference TRBV13 and TRBJ2-5, is AAGVIQSPRHLIKEKRETATLKCYPIPRHDTVYWYQQGPGQDPQFLISFYEKMQSDKGSIPDRFSAQQFSDYHSELNMSSLELGDSALYFCASSQNRAGKTQYFGPGTRLLVL.

The chain couples TRBV28 to TRBJ1-1; D is ambiguous. In germline, CDR1 is MDHEN, CDR2 SYDVKM. This CDR3 is built from 12 residues. The V end was cut by 4 bases, the J end by 3 bases, with 6 bases between. Here the CDR3 DNA reads TGTGCCAGCAGTTCGCGGGACACTGAAGCTTTCTTT. Its protein product is CASSSRDTEAFF.

The sample holds one count of this clone. The rearrangement joins TRBV7-8 to TRBJ1-4, with a possible D match to TRBD1 (6 bases). V was clipped by 6 bases and J by 1 base, with 27 bases between them. This CDR3 contains 20 residues. CDR1 and CDR2 (germline): SGHVS, FQNEAQ. CDR3 in DNA: TGTGCCAGCAGTTCATCCCAGACAGGCCGAACTTTGGGAACTAATGAAAAACTGTTTTTT. Encoded protein: CASSSSQTGRTLGTNEKLFF.

This chain joins TRBV4-1 and TRBJ2-1; 9 nucleotides line up with TRBD2. V lost 5 bases to trimming and J lost 0 bases; unmatched junction nucleotides: 5. The CDR3 covers 16 residues. Germline V lookup: CDR1 MGHRA, CDR2 YSYEKL. The CDR3 coding sequence is TGCGCCAGCAGCTCGAGCGGGGGGTTCTCCTACAATGAGCAGTTCTTC. This gives the protein CASSSSGGFSYNEQFF.

This clone occurred once. The J gene is TRBJ1-4, the V gene TRBV18; tentative D call: TRBD1 (5 bases). V was shortened by 0 bases and J by 8 bases, with 13 bases between the two germline ends. The CDR3 loop spans 15 amino acids. Germline CDR1 and CDR2: KGHSH and LQKENI. CDR3 coding DNA: TGTGCCAGCTCACCACCGGGGGGAGCGGGCGAAAAACTGTTTTTT. Its translation is CASSPPGGAGEKLFF.

The J gene is TRBJ1-6, the V gene TRBV7-6, with 7 positions matching TRBD1. J lost 3 bases, V lost 5 bases, and 7 bases had no gene match. The CDR3 sequence is 16 residues long. Germline V CDR1 and CDR2: SGHVS, FNYEAQ. CDR3 sequence reads: CASSADRVGYNSPLHF. The CDR3 DNA follows: TGTGCCAGCAGCGCCGACAGGGTCGGCTATAATTCACCCCTCCACTTT.

This chain joins TRBV20-1 and TRBJ1-2; possible D gene TRBD1, 6 bases. Germline V gives CDR1 DFQATT, CDR2 SNEGSKA (reference sequence). With 3 bases removed from V and 8 bases from J, the gap between germline ends came to 19 bases. This CDR3 has 14 amino acids. CDR3 DNA sequence: TGCAGTGCTAGTGGGGGGAAGGCAGGGGACGGCTACACCTTC. Its protein is CSASGGKAGDGYTF.

The gene calls are TRBV7-8 and TRBJ2-1; TRBD2 matches at 11 bases. Germline values: CDR1 SGHVS, CDR2 FQNEAQ. The CDR3 has 22 amino acids. The V gene end was trimmed by 0 bases and the J gene end by 5 bases; junction bases not matched to a gene: 21. CDR3 sequence (DNA): TGTGCCAGCAGCTTAGCGCGGAGGAGGATAGCGGGGGGGAAGACCGAAGACAATGAGCAGTTCTTC. This translates into CASSLARRRIAGGKTEDNEQFF.

This chain links TRBV3-1 (or the pseudogene TRBV3-2) with TRBJ1-1; D call uncertain. This CDR3 contains 14 residues. Trimming took off 0 bases at V and 2 bases at J, with 7 bases between the two ends. The germline V gene has CDR1 LGHDT and CDR2 YNNKEL (reference sequence). CDR3 loop: CASSQDTVNTEAFF. The CDR3 DNA follows: TGTGCCAGCAGCCAAGATACAGTAAACACTGAAGCTTTCTTT.

The chain combines TRBV2 with TRBJ1-4; TRBD1 agrees at 7 bases. V lost 8 bases and J lost 4; bases outside the gene matches: 4. The CDR3 is made up of 13 amino acids. Looked up from germline, CDR1 is SNHLY and CDR2 is FYNNEI. CDR3: CASRRDSNEKLFF. Here the CDR3 DNA reads TGTGCCAGCCGCCGGGACAGTAATGAAAAACTGTTTTTT.

The table lists this clone with a few counts. The V call is TRBV5-6, the J call TRBJ2-1; D might be TRBD1 (5 bases). The CDR3 totals 15 residues. V was trimmed by 1 base and J by 3 bases, leaving 11 bases between them. Germline loops: CDR1 SGHDT, CDR2 YYEEEE. The CDR3 DNA is TGTGCCAGCAGCTTGTGGGGCCAGGTCTACAATGAGCAGTTCTTC. Translating gives CASSLWGQVYNEQFF.

V usage is TRBV6-5 and J usage is TRBJ1-2; D call uncertain. Per the germline V gene, CDR1 is MNHEY and CDR2 is SVGAGI. This CDR3 is built from 11 residues. CDR3 in amino acids: CTRLRNYGYTF. CDR3 coding DNA: TGTACCCGTCTGAGAAACTATGGCTACACCTTC.

The chain recombines TRBV5-1 with TRBJ2-5; TRBD2 might be the D (6 bases). This CDR3 contains 17 residues. The V end was cut by 4 bases, the J end by 2 bases, with 21 bases between. Germline V CDR1 and CDR2: SGHRS, YFSETQ. CDR3 DNA sequence: TGCGCCAGCAGCGCCGGAATCCAACGACTAGGACAAGAGACCCAGTACTTC. This sequence encodes CASSAGIQRLGQETQYF.

V and J are TRBV19 and TRBJ1-2; TRBD1 matches at 8 bases. J gave up 3 bases and V 7 bases, and 7 bases lay outside the gene matches. Germline V gives CDR1 LNHDA, CDR2 SQIVND (reference sequence). CDR3 size: 14 residues. CDR3 protein: CASKWDRSHYGYTF. CDR3 DNA sequence: TGTGCCAGTAAGTGGGACAGGTCGCACTATGGCTACACCTTC.

This clone was detected a few times. The V and J genes are TRBV19 and TRBJ1-1; D is possibly TRBD1 (5 bases). Germline V gene data show CDR1 as LNHDA and CDR2 as SQIVND (reference sequence). V lost 0 bases to trimming and J lost 14 bases, with 16 bases between them. The length of the CDR3 is 13 residues. This CDR3 is CASSIDWTRARFF. The CDR3 nucleotides are TGTGCCAGTAGTATAGACTGGACACGAGCCAGATTCTTT. Looking up the rest from reference TRBV19 and TRBJ1-1 gives the full variable domain: DGGITQSPKYLFRKEGQNVTLSCEQNLNHDAMYWYRQDPGQGLRLIYYSQIVNDFQKGDIAEGYSVSREKKESFPLTVTSAQKNPTAFYLCASSIDWTRARFFGQGTRLTVV.

CDR3 bases: TGTGCCAGCAGCCAAGAACGGGACAGGGCGTATGGCTACACCTTC. Protein product: CASSQERDRAYGYTF. This chain joins TRBV4-2 and TRBJ1-2, with 9 bases aligning to TRBD1. Unmatched junction bases numbered 4, after V lost 0 bases and J lost 5 bases. CDR1 LGHNA and CDR2 YNFKEQ come from the germline V gene. The CDR3 extends over 15 amino acids.

The chain joins TRBV30 to TRBJ2-1, with 8 bases lining up with TRBD1. The CDR3 consists of 17 residues. The trim removed 2 bases at V and 4 bases at J, leaving 13 bases unmatched. Germline V lookup: CDR1 GTSNPN, CDR2 SVGIG (reference sequence). The CDR3 here is CAWSKGTGKGVYNEQFF. CDR3 nucleotides: TGTGCCTGGAGTAAGGGGACAGGTAAAGGGGTTTACAATGAGCAGTTCTTC.

The genes are TRBV3-1 (or the pseudogene TRBV3-2) and TRBJ1-1; D remains unclear. V was shortened by 0 bases and J by 1 base, with 9 bases between the two germline ends. Germline CDR1 LGHDT, CDR2 YNNKEL (reference sequence). This CDR3 has 15 residues. This CDR3 reads CASSQEGRPNTEAFF. As DNA, the CDR3 is TGTGCCAGCAGCCAAGAAGGCAGGCCGAACACTGAAGCTTTCTTT.

The gene calls are TRBV5-6 and TRBJ1-3; D remains unclear. This CDR3 has 13 residues. The germline V gene has CDR1 SGHDT and CDR2 YYEEEE. Trimming stripped 1 base from V and 4 bases from J, with 6 bases between. The CDR3 region is CASSLFRGNTIYF. CDR3 bases: TGTGCCAGCAGCTTGTTCAGGGGAAACACCATATATTTT. The full variable domain, completed using reference TRBV5-6 and TRBJ1-3, is DAGVTQSPTHLIKTRGQQVTLRCSPKSGHDTVSWYQQALGQGPQFIFQYYEEEERQRGNFPDRFSGHQFPNYSSELNVNALLLGDSALYLCASSLFRGNTIYFGEGSWLTVV.

The V and J genes are TRBV7-9 and TRBJ2-3, with 7 bases matching TRBD2. Germline V gene data show CDR1 as SEHNR and CDR2 as FQNEAQ (reference sequence). Losses at the gene ends were 5 bases for V and 3 bases for J; bases not matched to a gene: 11. The CDR3 loop spans 16 amino acids. CDR3 loop: CASSAGGGLSTDTQYF. The CDR3 DNA reads TGTGCCAGCAGCGCCGGGGGAGGGTTGAGTACAGATACGCAGTATTTT.